The 25 T cell receptor beta chains given below trace back to one sample, sequenced in a study of technical replicates of blood from several donors (dated by TCRdb to 2015 to 2018). The library relied on the immunoSEQ multiplex PCR assay. Sourced from immuneACCESS, this table was stored by TCRdb with only in-frame sequences that have V and J called. A share of the clones is absent; for the studies checked, an unresolved V gene accounts for under half, and the remainder has no known explanation. The sample table records about 79,000 clones; 75% to 95% of these occur just once. Clones ranked in the top ten supply approximately 0.4% of the sample. The sequenced material came from T cells isolated from PBMCs. These TCRs come from a human donor in good health. Some clones in this sample may be carry-over from other donors' samples.

The chain has TRBV25-1 and TRBJ1-2, with D unresolved. The CDR3 length is 12 residues. Deletions cut 1 base from V and 8 bases from J, with 8 bases between. CDR1 MGHDK and CDR2 SYGVNS come from the germline V gene. CDR3 nucleotide sequence: TGTGCCAGCAGTGAATCACTGTGGGGCTACACCTTC. Protein product: CASSESLWGYTF.

The gene calls are TRBV29-1 and TRBJ2-2; TRBD2 matches at 12 bases. V shed 5 bases and J 7 bases; nucleotides not matched to a gene: 8. The CDR3 is 15 amino acids. The germline CDR1 and CDR2 sequences are SQVTM and ANQGSEA. Here the CDR3 DNA reads TGCAGCGTTTTTACTAGCGGGAGGAGGAACGGGGAGCTGTTTTTT. Translated, it gives CSVFTSGRRNGELFF.

V usage is TRBV28 and J usage is TRBJ1-4; 10 bases agree with TRBD1. Germline lookup yields CDR1 MDHEN and CDR2 SYDVKM. V shed 6 bases and J 8 bases; nucleotides not matched to a gene: 6. The CDR3 has 14 amino acids. This CDR3 reads CASRPGTGAEKLFF. CDR3 DNA: TGTGCCAGCAGGCCCGGGACAGGGGCGGAAAAACTGTTTTTT.

This chain links TRBV28 with TRBJ1-4; 7 nucleotides agree with TRBD1. This CDR3 spans 13 amino acids. In germline, CDR1 is MDHEN, CDR2 SYDVKM. V gave up 8 bases and J gave up 2 bases; unmatched junction bases: 2. Here the CDR3 DNA reads TGTGCCAGCGGCAGGGGGACTAATGAAAAACTGTTTTTT. This gives the protein CASGRGTNEKLFF.

The CDR3 protein is CASSVVGGTSGRDTQYF. The CDR3 DNA reads TGTGCCAGCAGCGTAGTTGGAGGGACTAGCGGGAGAGATACGCAGTATTTT. J is TRBJ2-3 and V is TRBV9, with 14 bases lining up with TRBD2. The ends lost 0 bases at V and 5 bases at J; junction bases unmatched: 5. The CDR3 length is 17 residues. Germline values: CDR1 SGDLS, CDR2 YYNGEE.

This chain uses TRBV19 with TRBJ2-7; TRBD1 matches 7 bases. The CDR3 is 14 amino acids. The germline gives CDR1 LNHDA, CDR2 SQIVND (reference sequence). With 8 bases clipped from V and 2 bases from J, the junction kept 9 bases outside the gene matches. CDR3 in amino acids: CASADRVAPYEQYF. The CDR3 DNA is TGTGCCAGTGCCGACAGGGTGGCACCCTACGAGCAGTACTTC. Together with reference TRBV19 and TRBJ2-7, the CDR3 gives the full variable domain: DGGITQSPKYLFRKEGQNVTLSCEQNLNHDAMYWYRQDPGQGLRLIYYSQIVNDFQKGDIAEGYSVSREKKESFPLTVTSAQKNPTAFYLCASADRVAPYEQYFGPGTRLTVT.

The V call is TRBV7-2, the J call TRBJ2-3, with 10 positions matching TRBD2. Germline trimming cut 5 bases from V and 8 bases from J; bases unmatched to any gene: 10. Germline assignment: CDR1 SGHTA and CDR2 FQGNSA. The CDR3 runs to 15 residues. The CDR3, as DNA: TGTGCCAGCAGCCGATCTAGCGGGGGACAAGGTACGCAGTATTTT. This sequence encodes CASSRSSGGQGTQYF.

The gene calls are TRBV19 and TRBJ1-1; D may be TRBD1 (6 bases). The length of the CDR3 is 15 residues. Trimming removed 3 bases at V and 0 bases at J, with 11 bases between. CDR1 and CDR2 from the germline V gene are LNHDA and SQIVND (reference sequence). CDR3 DNA: TGTGCCAGTAGTATCCGGGACACCCTGAACACTGAAGCTTTCTTT. Protein product: CASSIRDTLNTEAFF.

Worth noting for this clone: One end of the junction varies from germline; a read error may be responsible. Other DNA sequences in this sample translate to the same CDR3. The rearrangement uses TRBV19 and TRBJ1-1; D is possibly TRBD1 (6 bases). The CDR3 loop spans 13 amino acids. Looked up from germline, CDR1 is LNHDA and CDR2 is SQIVND (reference sequence). This CDR3 reads CASRPDRNTEAFF. Written as DNA, the CDR3 is TGTGCCAGTAGACCGGACAGAAACACTGAGGCTTTCTTT. The full variable domain, with the rest looked up from reference TRBV19 and TRBJ1-1, is DGGITQSPKYLFRKEGQNVTLSCEQNLNHDAMYWYRQDPGQGLRLIYYSQIVNDFQKGDIAEGYSVSREKKESFPLTVTSAQKNPTAFYLCASRPDRNTEAFFGQGTRLTVV.

J is TRBJ2-5 and V is TRBV28; 7 bases align to TRBD2. Germline-derived CDR1 and CDR2 are MDHEN and SYDVKM. This CDR3 is built from 16 residues. The trim removed 5 bases at V and 7 bases at J, leaving 16 bases unmatched. The CDR3 reads CASSTRLERDSATQYF. For the CDR3, the DNA is TGTGCCAGCAGTACCCGCTTGGAGCGGGATTCGGCGACCCAGTACTTC.

The chain is built from TRBV2 and TRBJ2-1, with D perhaps matching TRBD2 (6 bases). Per germline, CDR1 SNHLY and CDR2 FYNNEI. The CDR3 has 17 amino acids. The V and J ends lost 1 base and 9 bases respectively, with 22 bases between them. CDR3 DNA sequence: TGTGCCAGCAGTGAAGGGGCCATCGTACTAGCTCCAGGTGAGCAGTTCTTC. Translated: CASSEGAIVLAPGEQFF. Full variable domain (outside the CDR3, taken from reference TRBV2 and TRBJ2-1): EPEVTQTPSHQVTQMGQEVILRCVPISNHLYFYWYRQILGQKVEFLVSFYNNEISEKSEIFDDQFSVERPDGSNFTLKIRSTKLEDSAMYFCASSEGAIVLAPGEQFFGPGTRLTVL.

The chain employs TRBV4-3 and TRBJ2-7, with D possibly TRBD1 on 6 matching bases. CDR3 length: 13 residues. In germline, CDR1 is LGHNA, CDR2 YSLEER. Trimming stripped 4 bases from V and 3 bases from J, with 10 bases between. CDR3: CASSRGQNYEQYF. The CDR3 DNA reads as TGCGCCAGCAGCCGAGGACAGAACTACGAGCAGTACTTC.

The chain couples TRBV5-4 to TRBJ1-3; 7 bases match TRBD1. V shed 8 bases, J shed 7 bases, and the junction held 12 bases outside the gene matches. The CDR3 totals 14 residues. Germline V gene data show CDR1 as SGHNT and CDR2 as YYREEE (reference sequence). CDR3 coding DNA: TGTGCCAGTAGTACCGGGACAGCGGCTAACACCATATATTTT. This codes for CASSTGTAANTIYF.

This clone was counted once. This chain connects TRBV28 to TRBJ1-2, with 7 bases that match TRBD1. The CDR3 length is 14 residues. Losses at the gene ends were 3 bases for V and 3 bases for J; bases not matched to a gene: 4. Germline values: CDR1 MDHEN, CDR2 SYDVKM. CDR3 amino acids: CASSFSGQYYGYTF. CDR3 DNA: TGTGCCAGCAGTTTTTCGGGACAGTACTATGGCTACACCTTC.

The gene calls are TRBV7-8 and TRBJ1-5, with 9 bases aligning to TRBD1. The CDR3 has 16 residues. After removal of 1 base from V and 5 bases from J, the junction contained 6 bases not matched to a gene. Per germline, CDR1 SGHVS and CDR2 FQNEAQ. DNA of the CDR3: TGTGCCAGCAGCTTAGGAACCGGGACAGGGCATCAGCCCCAGCATTTT. It codes for CASSLGTGTGHQPQHF.

Concerning this clone: Sequence at one end of the junction differs from germline and may be a read error. The J gene is TRBJ2-1, the V gene TRBV7-7; 7 positions match TRBD2. Germline V gene sequence: CDR1 SSHAT, CDR2 FNYEAQ (reference sequence). The length of the CDR3 is 14 residues. CDR3 residues: CASSLGDYTNEQFF. The CDR3 DNA reads as TGTGCTAGCAGCTTAGGGGACTACACCAATGAGCAGTTCTTC.

The rearrangement links TRBV6-4 to TRBJ1-1; the D is unclear. This CDR3 contains 13 residues. Germline-derived CDR1 and CDR2 are MRHNA and SNTAGT. V lost 6 bases to trimming and J lost 0 bases, with 8 bases between them. The CDR3 spells CASRAGMNTEAFF. DNA for the CDR3: TGTGCCAGCAGGGCGGGGATGAACACTGAAGCTTTCTTT.

The rearrangement links TRBV4-1 to TRBJ2-7; 8 nucleotides match TRBD2. The CDR3 length is 13 residues. CDR1 and CDR2 (germline): MGHRA, YSYEKL. V was clipped by 3 bases and J by 6 bases; unmatched bases: 4. This CDR3 is CASSQISGTEQYF. DNA of the CDR3: TGCGCCAGCAGCCAGATTAGCGGGACCGAGCAGTACTTC.

The J gene is TRBJ2-3, the V gene TRBV5-4, with D maybe TRBD2 (6 bases). Trimming shortened V by 0 bases and J by 5 bases, and 13 bases separated the two germline ends. This CDR3 is built from 15 residues. Germline values: CDR1 SGHNT, CDR2 YYREEE (reference sequence). The DNA for the CDR3 is TGTGCCAGCAGCTTGGCGGGAGACCGTATAGATACGCAGTATTTT. Its translation is CASSLAGDRIDTQYF.

The genes are TRBV6-5 and TRBJ1-1; weak D call: TRBD1 (5 bases). Germline V lookup: CDR1 MNHEY, CDR2 SVGAGI. The CDR3 is 15 residues long. The V end lost 4 bases, the J end lost 1 base, and 13 bases lay between the germline ends. CDR3 DNA sequence: TGTGCCAGCAGTTCTCAGACAGAGTGGAACACTGAAGCTTTCTTT. Protein product: CASSSQTEWNTEAFF.

The gene calls are TRBV9 and TRBJ1-4; D ambiguous. V was pared by 0 bases and J by 12 bases, with 18 bases between. Germline assignment: CDR1 SGDLS and CDR2 YYNGEE. The CDR3 loop spans 15 amino acids. The CDR3 DNA reads as TGTGCCAGCAGCGTAGACCCTTCCCCTGACCAGGAACTGTTTTTT. The encoded protein is CASSVDPSPDQELFF.

The V gene is TRBV30, the J gene TRBJ2-3; 7 bases align to TRBD2. The CDR3 contains 13 residues. The trim removed 1 base at V and 6 bases at J, leaving 4 bases unmatched. Looked up from germline, CDR1 is GTSNPN and CDR2 is SVGIG (reference sequence). The CDR3 sequence: CAWSGGGWDTQYF. The CDR3 coding sequence is TGTGCCTGGAGTGGGGGAGGGTGGGATACGCAGTATTTT.

The chain uses TRBV2 and TRBJ2-2; D perhaps matches TRBD1 (6 bases). Germline lookup yields CDR1 SNHLY and CDR2 FYNNEI. The CDR3 loop spans 16 amino acids. Trimming took 8 bases from V and 7 from J, leaving 23 bases between them. The CDR3 DNA follows: TGTGCCAGCGTGGCCTACACTAAAAAACAGGGCGGGGAGCTGTTTTTT. As protein: CASVAYTKKQGGELFF.

This chain connects TRBV2 to TRBJ1-4, with 8 bases matching TRBD1. CDR3 length equals 13 residues. With 8 bases clipped from V and 7 bases from J, the junction kept 6 bases outside the gene matches. Germline values: CDR1 SNHLY, CDR2 FYNNEI. CDR3: CASRWTGSEKLFF. Here the CDR3 DNA reads TGTGCCAGCCGCTGGACAGGGAGTGAAAAACTGTTTTTT.

The chain joins TRBV27 to TRBJ1-1, with 8 bases matching TRBD1. Germline trimming cut 5 bases from V and 11 bases from J; bases unmatched to any gene: 19. This CDR3 is built from 16 residues. The germline V gene encodes CDR1 MNHEY and CDR2 SMNVEV (reference sequence). As DNA, the CDR3 is TGTGCCAGCAGTCCGACCTTTGGACAGGGAGGCCGTCGTGCTTTCTTT. This encodes CASSPTFGQGGRRAFF.